This entry lists 14 T cell receptor beta chains sequenced from one sample in a study of cytomegalovirus exposure and HLA in healthy donors (dated by TCRdb to 2016 to 2017). Library creation used the immunoSEQ multiplex PCR assay. For the multiplex PCR, a mixture combining 60 forward primers for TCR Vbeta segments and 13 reverse primers for TCR Jbeta segments was used. Drawn from immuneACCESS, this table holds only the in-frame rearrangements with V and J called that TCRdb kept. Clones are partly lost; checked studies trace under half to an unresolved V gene and leave the rest unexplained. This sample gives roughly 65,000 clones in total; 60% to 80% of them show up just once. Around a sixth of the sample rests with the top ten. Sequencing used PBMCs. Every receptor here comes from a man in his forties or fifties in good health and CMV-seropositive.

The V and J genes are TRBV19 and TRBJ2-7; D may be TRBD1 (5 bases). The germline V gene has CDR1 LNHDA and CDR2 SQIVND (reference sequence). V lost 3 bases and J lost 2, with 14 bases in between. The CDR3 is 15 residues long. This CDR3 reads CASSIVQGGAYEQYF. DNA of the CDR3: TGTGCCAGTAGTATCGTCCAGGGTGGAGCCTACGAGCAGTACTTC. Filled out from reference TRBV19 and TRBJ2-7, the complete variable domain reads DGGITQSPKYLFRKEGQNVTLSCEQNLNHDAMYWYRQDPGQGLRLIYYSQIVNDFQKGDIAEGYSVSREKKESFPLTVTSAQKNPTAFYLCASSIVQGGAYEQYFGPGTRLTVT.

J is TRBJ2-3 and V is TRBV9; 7 bases are a match to TRBD2. The CDR3 is 17 residues long. From germline, CDR1 is SGDLS and CDR2 YYNGEE. J was trimmed by 10 bases and V by 3 bases; bases with no gene match: 20. The CDR3: CASSEPPPRGRPEAQYF. CDR3 nucleotide sequence: TGTGCCAGCAGCGAGCCCCCACCGCGGGGGAGACCAGAGGCGCAGTATTTT. Combining the CDR3 with reference TRBV9 and TRBJ2-3 gives the whole variable domain DSGVTQTPKHLITATGQRVTLRCSPRSGDLSVYWYQQSLDQGLQFLIQYYNGEERAKGNILERFSAQQFPDLHSELNLSSLELGDSALYFCASSEPPPRGRPEAQYFGPGTRLTVL.

The chain combines TRBV30 with TRBJ1-1; D gene ambiguous. The CDR3 runs to 12 residues. Germline CDR1 and CDR2: GTSNPN and SVGIG (reference sequence). The ends were cut back, 1 base at V and 3 bases at J, with 6 bases in the middle. The CDR3 DNA reads as TGTGCCTGGAGTGCCGAGTACACTGAAGCTTTCTTT. Encoded protein: CAWSAEYTEAFF.

This clone was found a few times. The chain employs TRBV11-3 and TRBJ2-1; TRBD1 aligns across 7 bases. Germline lookup yields CDR1 SGHNT and CDR2 YENEEA. The J segment lost 7 bases and the V segment lost 2 bases, leaving 2 bases of the junction unmatched. The CDR3 extends over 13 amino acids. The DNA of the CDR3 is TGTGCCAGCAGCTTACAGGGGGAGAATGAGCAGTTCTTC. It encodes CASSLQGENEQFF.

This clone was seen just once. The chain uses TRBV11-2 and TRBJ1-2; TRBD1 is a possible D gene (5 bases). Germline loops: CDR1 SGHAT, CDR2 FQNNGV. This CDR3 contains 13 residues. The V gene lost 3 bases and the J gene lost 7 bases, with 12 bases spanning the gap. This CDR3 reads CASSFWGVGGYTF. The CDR3 nucleotides are TGTGCCAGCAGCTTCTGGGGGGTCGGTGGCTACACCTTC.

The chain carries TRBV4-1 and TRBJ1-6, with D hard to call. CDR1 is MGHRA and CDR2 is YSYEKL in the germline V gene. This CDR3 spans 13 amino acids. Trimming left V 1 base short and J 9 bases short, with 7 bases between. For the CDR3, the DNA is TGCGCCAGCAGCCAAGTTGAGGTTTCACCCCTCCACTTT. Amino acids: CASSQVEVSPLHF.

The chain combines TRBV10-3 with TRBJ1-5, with unresolved D. Germline V CDR1 and CDR2: ENHRY, SYGVKD. The CDR3 contains 14 residues. V lost 2 bases and J lost 2, with 7 bases in between. This CDR3 reads CAISEGRGNQPQHF. CDR3 nucleotide sequence: TGTGCCATCAGTGAGGGGCGGGGCAATCAGCCCCAGCATTTT.

In this sample, this clone turned up once. This chain connects TRBV12-5 to TRBJ2-1, with 7 bases lining up with TRBD2. J gave up 8 bases and V 3 bases, and 4 bases lay outside the gene matches. CDR1 is LGHNT and CDR2 is FRNRAP in the germline V gene. The length of the CDR3 is 13 residues. Here the CDR3 DNA reads TGTGCTAGTGGTTTTGGACTAGTTGATGAGCAGTTCTTC. Translated: CASGFGLVDEQFF.

CDR3 sequence: CAWTPLGGTEAFF. In DNA form, the CDR3 reads TGTGCCTGGACCCCCCTAGGGGGAACTGAAGCTTTCTTT. The chain couples TRBV30 to TRBJ1-1, with D possibly TRBD1 on 6 matching bases. Trimming cost V 4 bases and J 5 bases, with 14 bases left between them. The germline V gene has CDR1 GTSNPN and CDR2 SVGIG (reference sequence). The CDR3 is made up of 13 amino acids.

This chain connects TRBV11-3 to TRBJ2-3; TRBD2 is a possible D gene (6 bases). This CDR3 comprises 15 residues. With 5 bases removed from V and 0 bases from J, the gap between germline ends came to 12 bases. CDR1 is SGHNT and CDR2 is YENEEA in the germline V gene. CDR3 in amino acids: CASSQSGTSTDTQYF. The CDR3 DNA is TGTGCCAGCAGCCAATCCGGGACTAGCACAGATACGCAGTATTTT.

The chain couples TRBV19 to TRBJ1-2; tentatively, D is TRBD1 (5 bases). The CDR3 length is 12 residues. Germline values: CDR1 LNHDA, CDR2 SQIVND (reference sequence). V lost 8 bases and J lost 7, with 14 bases in between. The CDR3 nucleotides read TGTGCCAGTGTGGACATGCAGGCTGGCTACACCTTC. Residues: CASVDMQAGYTF.

The V call is TRBV11-3, the J call TRBJ2-1; 7 nucleotides align to TRBD2. There are 16 residues in the CDR3. Looked up from germline, CDR1 is SGHNT and CDR2 is YENEEA. The V and J ends lost 0 bases and 0 bases, in that order; junction bases with no gene match: 2. The CDR3 region is CASSLDGGGSYNEQFF. DNA for the CDR3: TGTGCCAGCAGCTTAGATGGGGGGGGCTCCTACAATGAGCAGTTCTTC.

This clone was picked up one time. This chain connects TRBV2 to TRBJ2-1; TRBD2 agrees at 7 bases. From germline, CDR1 is SNHLY and CDR2 FYNNEI. This CDR3 is 13 amino acids long. Trimming removed 7 bases from V and 2 bases from J; junction bases left unmatched: 2. CDR3 DNA: TGTGCCAGCAATCTAGCGGCCTACAATGAGCAGTTCTTC. Translated: CASNLAAYNEQFF.

Points on this clone: One end of the junction varies from germline; a read error may be responsible. Other DNA sequences in the sample encode the same CDR3. The gene calls are TRBV6-5 and TRBJ1-2; D not certain. Germline loops: CDR1 MNHEY, CDR2 SVGAGI. The CDR3 has 13 residues. Here the CDR3 DNA reads TGCGCCAGCAGTTCGCTCGACTCCTATGGCTACACCTTC. This codes for CASSSLDSYGYTF.